This T cell receptor beta chain came from a study of regulatory T cells in long-lasting Graves disease. Study-wide results and limits: Persistent cases favored TRBV28, TRBJ1-2 and TRBJ2-5.

In building TCR beta libraries, iRepertoire HTBI primers were used together with Arm-PCR of CDR3 regions. One entry per CDR3 protein results from TCRdb running MiXCR on the multiplex PCR reads. Of about 360,000 distinct CDR3 sequences listed, 15% to 20% are singletons. Germline assignment: CDR1 SGHTA and CDR2 FQGTGA. The CDR3 consists of 14 residues. V was clipped by 5 bases and J by 6 bases; unmatched bases: 2. This clonotype was observed once. The antigen remains undetermined. The time point denotes: newly diagnosed GD, antithyroid drugs for less than 3 months. PBMC-derived RNA was used for the TCR library. Clinicians diagnosed Graves' disease using American Thyroid Association guidelines. This sample also appeared in a second study, on T cells in Graves' hyperthyroidism and ophthalmopathy. That work adds: Exclusions: uncontrolled infection, other autoimmune disease, pregnancy, lactation.

V gene TRBV7-3 combines with J gene TRBJ2-1; 12 bases line up with TRBD2. The sequencing here drew on peripheral blood mononuclear cells (PBMCs), taken at new diagnosis, from a patient treated with antithyroid drugs. The TCR sequence derives from a young woman with Graves disease. Here the CDR3 DNA reads TGTGCCAGCAGCCCTAGCGGGGGGGGCAATGAGCAGTTCTTC. Amino acid sequence: CASSPSGGGNEQFF.